Sequencing of this T cell receptor (beta chain) was carried out in a study of response to subunit inactivated influenza vaccine. This clonotype was recorded at least ten times. Antigen unknown. TCRdb processed the RT-PCR reads anew with MiXCR; each CDR3 protein has one entry. The profile covers approximately 730,000 distinct CDR3 sequences, with about 15% appearing a single time and 6% to 7% taken by the ten largest. Study-wide results and limits: Each seasonal influenza vaccination, the authors suggested, recruits few new T cells.

The receptor was isolated from a man between 45 and 60 years old who received an inactivated influenza vaccine. This specimen consisted of PBMCs from blood, obtained 14 to 15 days before vaccination.

DNA of the CDR3: TGCAGCGTCGTACAGGGTGTGCAGTTCTTC. This translates into CSVVQGVQFF. V usage is TRBV29-1 and J usage is TRBJ2-1, with D possibly TRBD1 on 6 matching bases. CDR1 and CDR2 from the germline V gene are SQVTM and ANQGSEA. The CDR3 has 10 amino acids. The ends were cut back, 6 bases at V and 12 bases at J, with 12 bases in the middle.